This T cell receptor (beta chain) was recorded in a study of control samples from healthy donors and cancer patients. Germline V gene lookup returns CDR1 MNHEY and CDR2 SMNVEV (reference sequence). CDR3 size: 13 residues. V lost 3 bases to trimming and J lost 6 bases, with 8 bases between them. Repertoires were generated with immunoSEQ multiplex PCR, while TCRdb's copy carries only in-frame clones and drops some. The sample comprises approximately 160,000 clones, about nine tenths of which are singletons, and about 2.1% rests with the top ten. The origin of this receptor is a woman in her 40s in good health. The source material was blood. The V call is TRBV27, the J call TRBJ1-4, with D possibly TRBD1 on 5 matching bases. CDR3 coding DNA: TGTGCCAGCAGTTTCAGGGCGGATGAAAAACTGTTTTTT. Amino acid sequence: CASSFRADEKLFF.